These T cell receptor beta chains were read from a single sample in a study of shared clonotypes between healthy human individuals. Profiled with immunoSEQ multiplex PCR; TCRdb holds only in-frame clones, not every one. Among about 530,000 clones, roughly 79% were seen once, and the ten largest hold approximately 12%. The material sequenced was PBMCs. The source of these receptors is a woman in her thirties or forties in good health. Some clones in this sample may be carry-over from other donors' samples. The CDR3 runs from the conserved cysteine through the conserved F or W. D genes are given only for firm matches. Where a row states a size, it is once, few, many or the class of an expanded clone; other rows omit it.

cdr3_nt,cdr3_aa,d_call,v_call,cdr3_length,clone_size,j_call
TGTGCCAGCAGCTCCCCCTACTCGACAGGAACGTACGAGCAGTACTTC,CASSSPYSTGTYEQYF,.,TRBV28,16,.,TRBJ2-7
TGTGCCAGCAGCGCCCGGAGGAGTGGTGGCTACACCTTC,CASSARRSGGYTF,.,TRBV7-8,13,.,TRBJ1-2
TGTGCCAGCAGCTTGCAAGGGGCAGATACGCAGTATTTT,CASSLQGADTQYF,.,TRBV5-6,13,.,TRBJ2-3
TGTGCCAGCAGTTCCCCCCGCGGAGGGGGGGCCAACGTCCTGACTTTC,CASSSPRGGGANVLTF,.,TRBV27,16,.,TRBJ2-6
TGTGCCAGCAGCAAGAGCATGGGGAATGAGCAGTTCTTC,CASSKSMGNEQFF,.,TRBV21-1,13,.,TRBJ2-1
TGTGCCAGCAGCCTAGGGACAGGGGCAATCAACGAGCAGTACTTC,CASSLGTGAINEQYF,TRBD1,TRBV5-6,15,.,TRBJ2-7
TGTGCCAGCAGCTTGGGGTGGCGGGATGCGGGGGCCCAGTACTTC,CASSLGWRDAGAQYF,.,TRBV7-9,15,.,TRBJ2-7
TGTGCCAGCAGTTACGGACTAGCGGGAGCCGCCGTCTTC,CASSYGLAGAAVF,TRBD2,TRBV6-5,13,few,TRBJ2-1
TGTGCCACCAGCAGAGGAGGCGAGGGTAGGGGCGATGAGCAGTTCTTC,CATSRGGEGRGDEQFF,.,TRBV15,16,once,TRBJ2-1
TGTGCCAGCAGTGCCGGGACTAGCGGGCCCTACGAGCAGTACTTC,CASSAGTSGPYEQYF,TRBD2,TRBV6-5,15,.,TRBJ2-7
TGTGCCAGCAGCTTATCTGGGAGGGGGGGATACAATGAGCAGTTCTTC,CASSLSGRGGYNEQFF,.,TRBV7-8,16,.,TRBJ2-1
TGCAGCGTTGGGGCAGGCACTGGGGCCAACGTCCTGACTTTC,CSVGAGTGANVLTF,.,TRBV29-1,14,.,TRBJ2-6
TGTGCCAGCAGTTCCGTCCGTGGCGGGGACGAGCAGTACTTC,CASSSVRGGDEQYF,.,TRBV27,14,.,TRBJ2-7
TGCGCCAGCAGCTTGGGAGGGGCCGGGGCTCCCTACGAGCAGTACTTC,CASSLGGAGAPYEQYF,.,TRBV5-1,16,.,TRBJ2-7
TGTGCCAGCAGTTTAAGGGACGACGGAGGAAACACCATATATTTT,CASSLRDDGGNTIYF,.,TRBV27,15,.,TRBJ1-3
TGTGCCAGCAGTTTATGGGATGGGGAGGGTGGCGAGACCCAGTACTTC,CASSLWDGEGGETQYF,TRBD2,TRBV28,16,.,TRBJ2-5
TGTGCCAGCAGTGCCAGGACAGGGGGCGACCCTTACAATGAGCAGTTCTTC,CASSARTGGDPYNEQFF,TRBD1,TRBV25-1,17,.,TRBJ2-1
TGTGCCAGCAGTTTCCAAGTCGGAGCGGGCTACACCTTC,CASSFQVGAGYTF,.,TRBV6-5,13,.,TRBJ1-2
TGCGCCAGCAGCTTGGCCTGGCCCATGAACACTGAAGCTTTCTTT,CASSLAWPMNTEAFF,.,TRBV5-1,15,.,TRBJ1-1
TGTGCCAGCAGCTTAGTTTCGCAGGGAGGGTACAATGAGCAGTTCTTC,CASSLVSQGGYNEQFF,TRBD2,TRBV11-1,16,.,TRBJ2-1
TGCGCCAGCAAGGAAGGCCCAGATACGCAGTATTTT,CASKEGPDTQYF,.,TRBV10-2,12,.,TRBJ2-3
TGTGCCAGCAGTGAAGCGGGGCATAGCAATCAGCCCCAGCATTTT,CASSEAGHSNQPQHF,.,TRBV6-1,15,.,TRBJ1-5
TGTGCCAGCAGTGGAGGGGGGACAGGGGGTTACGAGCAGTACTTC,CASSGGGTGGYEQYF,TRBD1,TRBV2,15,.,TRBJ2-7
TGTGCCAGCAGTTTTGCGGGGGCTGGAAACACTGAAGCTTTCTTT,CASSFAGAGNTEAFF,.,TRBV28,15,.,TRBJ1-1
TGTGCCAGCAGCCTGAGGTCTAGCGAGAGGGGTGAGCAGTTCTTC,CASSLRSSERGEQFF,.,TRBV11-3,15,.,TRBJ2-1
TGCGCCAGCAGCTTGCGGCAGGGGGCTGAAAAACTGTTTTTT,CASSLRQGAEKLFF,TRBD1,TRBV5-1,14,.,TRBJ1-4
TGTGCCAGCAGCCACCGTGAGGGAGCCTACGAGCAGTACTTC,CASSHREGAYEQYF,.,TRBV13,14,.,TRBJ2-7